This passage covers 25 T cell receptor beta chains from one sample sequenced in a study of Ad26.COV2.S vaccination and SARS-CoV-2 variants. Treatment here: approximately 18 received Ad26.COV2.S at low or high dose, single or two shots; about 5 received placebo; per-sample allocation not given. Day 63 after the first injection of vaccine or placebo was the sampling time. This table comes from immunoSEQ multiplex PCR, and its TCRdb copy is limited to in-frame clones, with some not included. The repertoire has about 480,000 clones, around nine tenths of them found once; the top ten carry around 13%. The sample in question was peripheral blood, obtained in a trial of Ad26.COV2.S vaccine versus placebo. The receptors shown here come from a person aged 18 to 59 who received the Ad26.COV2.S COVID-19 vaccine or a placebo.

The rearrangement joins TRBV7-6 to TRBJ2-1, with 7 bases aligning to TRBD2. In germline, CDR1 is SGHVS, CDR2 FNYEAQ. V was clipped by 1 base and J by 6 bases; unmatched bases: 6. The CDR3 contains 15 residues. The CDR3 loop reads CASSLGGLGFNEQFF. The CDR3 DNA is TGTGCCAGCAGCTTAGGAGGACTAGGGTTCAATGAGCAGTTCTTC.

The chain links TRBV6-5 to TRBJ2-2; D is ambiguous. This CDR3 spans 14 amino acids. V lost 7 bases and J lost 4, with 13 bases in between. The germline gives CDR1 MNHEY, CDR2 SVGAGI. CDR3 loop: CASNRLGSTGELFF. DNA for the CDR3: TGTGCCAGCAATCGGCTAGGCTCCACCGGGGAGCTGTTTTTT.

This clone was observed once. The chain links TRBV27 to TRBJ1-2, with 8 bases that match TRBD1. The CDR3 spans 15 residues. Germline V CDR1 and CDR2: MNHEY, SMNVEV (reference sequence). J was trimmed by 9 bases and V by 4 bases; bases with no gene match: 13. The CDR3 loop is CASSSALGQGQRYTF. For the CDR3, the DNA is TGTGCCAGCAGTTCGGCGCTCGGACAGGGTCAACGCTACACCTTC.

This chain connects TRBV19 to TRBJ1-5, with 8 bases that match TRBD1. This CDR3 has 14 residues. Germline V gene lookup returns CDR1 LNHDA and CDR2 SQIVND (reference sequence). Unmatched junction bases numbered 6, after V lost 7 bases and J lost 4 bases. CDR3 nucleotides: TGTGCCAGTACCGGGACAGGCCCAAATCAGCCCCAGCATTTT. This sequence encodes CASTGTGPNQPQHF.

The V and J genes are TRBV7-2 and TRBJ2-7, with D possibly TRBD1 on 6 matching bases. V lost 3 bases and J lost 4, with 16 bases in between. This CDR3 has 15 residues. Germline V gives CDR1 SGHTA, CDR2 FQGNSA. The chain's CDR3 is CASSFQSRDIYEQYF. The DNA for the CDR3 is TGTGCCAGCAGCTTTCAGTCCCGGGACATTTACGAGCAGTACTTC.

This clone was observed a few times. The rearrangement uses TRBV15 and TRBJ1-2; a possible D gene is TRBD1 (5 bases). CDR3 length: 15 residues. Germline CDR1 reads LNHNV; CDR2 reads YYDKDF (reference sequence). V lost 1 base to trimming and J lost 4 bases, with 13 bases between them. The CDR3 sequence is CATSRGEGRIYGYTF. The CDR3 DNA reads as TGTGCCACCAGCAGAGGAGAGGGACGGATCTATGGCTACACCTTC.

This chain uses TRBV6-5 with TRBJ1-2, with 8 positions matching TRBD1. Looked up from germline, CDR1 is MNHEY and CDR2 is SVGAGI. The CDR3 length is 15 residues. Trimming removed 5 bases from V and 2 bases from J; junction bases left unmatched: 7. CDR3 sequence reads: CASSMPRGPNYGYTF. CDR3 coding DNA: TGTGCCAGCAGTATGCCCAGGGGGCCCAACTATGGCTACACCTTC.

This clone came up once. This chain connects TRBV19 to TRBJ2-1; unclear D gene. Germline CDR1 LNHDA, CDR2 SQIVND (reference sequence). The V and J ends lost 3 bases and 9 bases respectively, with 15 bases between them. The CDR3 runs to 14 residues. The CDR3 loop reads CASSMGKPSSEQFF. CDR3 DNA sequence: TGTGCCAGTAGTATGGGTAAGCCCTCGAGTGAGCAGTTCTTC.

The V call is TRBV6-2 or TRBV6-3, the J call TRBJ2-5, with D perhaps matching TRBD1 (5 bases). V shed 2 bases and J shed 5 bases, with 21 bases lying between them. CDR1 MNHEY and CDR2 SVGEGT come from the germline V gene. There are 17 residues in the CDR3. The CDR3 DNA reads as TGTGCCAGCAGTTACCGCCAGGGTCCACCTCAGGGTGAGACCCAGTACTTC. Translation gives CASSYRQGPPQGETQYF.

The genes are TRBV30 and TRBJ2-5; D not certain. Germline CDR1 GTSNPN, CDR2 SVGIG (reference sequence). This CDR3 is built from 13 residues. Trimming cost V 0 bases and J 4 bases, with 9 bases left between them. CDR3 amino acids: CAWSVRWGETQYF. The CDR3 region has the DNA TGTGCCTGGAGTGTACGTTGGGGAGAGACCCAGTACTTC.

The genes are TRBV27 and TRBJ2-7, with TRBD1 identical over 8 bases. Germline trimming cut 3 bases from V and 4 bases from J; bases unmatched to any gene: 11. There are 16 residues in the CDR3. Germline V lookup: CDR1 MNHEY, CDR2 SMNVEV (reference sequence). DNA of the CDR3: TGTGCCAGCAGTTTTCGTTTGACAGGGGCAAGATACGAGCAGTACTTC. Residues: CASSFRLTGARYEQYF.

Written as DNA, the CDR3 is TGCGCCAGCAGCTTGGGACTAGCGGGAGGTTTTGGCACCGGGGAGCTGTTTTTT. This translates into CASSLGLAGGFGTGELFF. The chain recombines TRBV5-1 with TRBJ2-2; 13 nucleotides match TRBD2. V was pared by 0 bases and J by 4 bases, with 6 bases of the junction left unmatched. Germline CDR1 reads SGHRS; CDR2 reads YFSETQ. This CDR3 has 18 amino acids.

This chain connects TRBV2 to TRBJ2-7, with TRBD1 identical over 10 bases. CDR1 is SNHLY and CDR2 is FYNNEI in the germline V gene. V shed 6 bases and J 5 bases; nucleotides not matched to a gene: 10. The CDR3 is 15 amino acids. This CDR3 reads CASRRGDRGHDEQYF. Here the CDR3 DNA reads TGTGCCAGCAGGCGGGGCGACAGGGGGCACGACGAGCAGTACTTC.

V is TRBV4-3 and J is TRBJ2-1; D gene ambiguous. This CDR3 contains 18 residues. Germline V CDR1 and CDR2: LGHNA, YSLEER. V lost 0 bases to trimming and J lost 3 bases, with 18 bases between them. In nucleotides, the CDR3 is TGCGCCAGCAGCCAAGATGTGCTGGCCGACCTACGCTACAATGAGCAGTTCTTC. Its translation: CASSQDVLADLRYNEQFF.

This chain joins TRBV9 and TRBJ1-6; 7 bases are shared with TRBD1. The length of the CDR3 is 15 residues. V gave up 3 bases and J gave up 4 bases; unmatched junction bases: 4. The V gene's germline CDR1 is SGDLS and CDR2 YYNGEE. CDR3 loop: CASSETGNYNSPLHF. The DNA of the CDR3 is TGTGCCAGCAGCGAGACAGGGAATTATAATTCACCCCTCCACTTT.

V gene TRBV4-1 combines with J gene TRBJ1-4; the D gene is possibly TRBD1 (6 bases). Trimming took off 0 bases at V and 3 bases at J, with 17 bases between the two ends. Per germline, CDR1 MGHRA and CDR2 YSYEKL. The CDR3 contains 18 residues. The CDR3 here is CASSQDRSGGLANEKLFF. As DNA, the CDR3 is TGCGCCAGCAGCCAAGATCGATCGGGGGGGCTGGCTAATGAAAAACTGTTTTTT.

This clone was detected only a few times. The gene calls are TRBV5-8 and TRBJ1-5; possibly TRBD1 for D (6 bases). V dropped 0 bases and J dropped 10 bases, with 17 bases sitting between them. There are 15 residues in the CDR3. Germline-derived CDR1 and CDR2 are SGHTS and YDEGEE. The CDR3 coding sequence is TGTGCCAGCAGCTTGGGCACAGGGCCAATTCTTCCCCAGCATTTT. This gives the protein CASSLGTGPILPQHF.

This clone was seen just once. The CDR3 nucleotides read TGCGCCAGCAGCCAAGATCCTGGGGCCAACGTCCTGACTTTC. Translation: CASSQDPGANVLTF. J is TRBJ2-6 and V is TRBV4-1; D gene ambiguous. Germline V gene lookup returns CDR1 MGHRA and CDR2 YSYEKL. Trimming took off 0 bases at V and 2 bases at J, with 2 bases between the two ends. CDR3 size: 14 residues.

This rearrangement joins TRBV2 to TRBJ2-2; D call uncertain. Germline-derived CDR1 and CDR2 are SNHLY and FYNNEI. The ends were cut back, 3 bases at V and 6 bases at J, with 8 bases in the middle. The CDR3 spans 13 residues. Here the CDR3 reads CASSESRPGELFF. The CDR3, as DNA: TGTGCCAGCAGTGAGTCTCGGCCCGGGGAGCTGTTTTTT.

A single count supports this clone. V and J are TRBV5-1 and TRBJ2-7; 7 bases fit TRBD1. The V and J ends lost 0 bases and 0 bases, in that order; junction bases with no gene match: 3. This CDR3 contains 15 residues. CDR1 SGHRS and CDR2 YFSETQ come from the germline V gene. The CDR3, as DNA: TGCGCCAGCAGCTTGGGTCCAGGGGGCTCCTACGAGCAGTACTTC. Amino acids: CASSLGPGGSYEQYF.

The chain couples TRBV18 to TRBJ1-1; the D is unclear. CDR3 size: 14 residues. The V end lost 1 base, the J end lost 5 bases, and 11 bases lay between the germline ends. Germline V gives CDR1 KGHSH, CDR2 LQKENI. DNA of the CDR3: TGTGCCAGCTCACCACTTTCTGGGTATACTGAAGCTTTCTTT. It encodes CASSPLSGYTEAFF.

V and J are TRBV3-1 (or the pseudogene TRBV3-2) and TRBJ2-4; tentatively, D is TRBD2 (6 bases). Germline V gene lookup returns CDR1 LGHDT and CDR2 YNNKEL (reference sequence). V dropped 4 bases and J dropped 0 bases, with 7 bases sitting between them. The CDR3 is 14 residues long. This CDR3 is CASSLRGAKNIQYF. Here the CDR3 DNA reads TGTGCCAGCAGCCTGCGGGGAGCCAAAAACATTCAGTACTTC.

This sequence joins TRBV28 and TRBJ2-5, with no clear D. Germline values: CDR1 MDHEN, CDR2 SYDVKM. The CDR3 runs 16 residues. Trimming stripped 4 bases from V and 4 bases from J, with 19 bases between. The CDR3 spells CASSSPWIQVAETQYF. The CDR3, as DNA: TGTGCCAGCAGTTCCCCCTGGATCCAGGTGGCAGAGACCCAGTACTTC.

This chain connects TRBV28 to TRBJ1-3; 12 bases agree with TRBD1. J lost 8 bases, V lost 10 bases, and 12 bases had no gene match. In germline, CDR1 is MDHEN, CDR2 SYDVKM. The CDR3 has 15 amino acids. The CDR3 DNA follows: TGTGCCACCCTGGCACCGGGACAGGGGGCACACACCATATATTTT. It translates to CATLAPGQGAHTIYF. Together with reference TRBV28 and TRBJ1-3, the CDR3 gives the full variable domain: DVKVTQSSRYLVKRTGEKVFLECVQDMDHENMFWYRQDPGLGLRLIYFSYDVKMKEKGDIPEGYSVSREKKERFSLILESASTNQTSMYLCATLAPGQGAHTIYFGEGSWLTVV.

This chain uses TRBV15 with TRBJ1-5; perhaps TRBD1 as D (6 bases). Per the germline V gene, CDR1 is LNHNV and CDR2 is YYDKDF (reference sequence). The germline V and J ends were trimmed by 11 bases and 4 bases, with 12 bases remaining between them. CDR3 length: 12 amino acids. The CDR3 DNA sequence: TGTGCCGCACAGGGTGCAAATCAGCCCCAGCATTTT. Protein sequence: CAAQGANQPQHF.